This T cell receptor (beta chain) is from a study of shared T cell receptors in the human thymus. Germline V gives CDR1 MGHRA, CDR2 YSYEKL. J lost 7 bases, V lost 4 bases, and 8 bases had no gene match. This CDR3 comprises 15 residues. Profiling relied on immunoSEQ multiplex PCR, and the TCRdb table lists in-frame clones only, not all of them. Of 700,000 to 750,000 clones listed, approximately 83% are singletons. This sample was shared with a second study, whose subject was human thymus T cells. This second study says: Infants served as donors; they were healthy and Finnish and were having corrective surgery for congenital heart defects. Corrective cardiac surgery supplied the resected thymus tissue. Thymic repertoires from unrelated individuals overlapped highly, related research reported.

Source material: thymocytes. The clonotype was recovered from a girl under two years old with a congenital heart defect. The chain links TRBV4-1 to TRBJ1-5, with 9 bases fitting TRBD1. This CDR3 is CASSPGTGFGQPQHF. The CDR3 nucleotides are TGCGCCAGCAGCCCAGGGACAGGGTTCGGCCAGCCCCAGCATTTT.